The 14 T cell receptor beta chains given below trace back to one sample, sequenced in a study of cytomegalovirus exposure and HLA in healthy donors. PCR involved 60 Vbeta and 13 Jbeta primers. Clones were read by immunoSEQ multiplex PCR, and TCRdb kept only the in-frame ones, dropping some. Here the sample spans 180,000 or so clones, roughly 75% being singletons. Sequenced material: PBMCs. Receptor source: a woman in her thirties or forties in good health and CMV-seropositive.

This rearrangement joins TRBV7-8 to TRBJ2-3; TRBD2 aligns across 8 bases. The CDR3 is 19 amino acids. CDR1 is SGHVS, CDR2 FQNEAQ, per germline. With 4 bases clipped from V and 0 bases from J, the junction kept 15 bases outside the gene matches. The CDR3 DNA sequence: TGTGCCAGCAGCTCCCATTTTTCTTTTAGCGGGGATAGCACAGATACGCAGTATTTT. Amino acids: CASSSHFSFSGDSTDTQYF.

The rearrangement uses TRBV5-5 and TRBJ2-1; 8 positions match TRBD2. CDR3 size: 15 residues. The germline V gene has CDR1 SGHKS and CDR2 YYEKEE (reference sequence). The junction had 8 bases not matched to a gene; V was cut back by 3 bases and J by 6 bases. In nucleotides, the CDR3 is TGTGCCAGCAGCTCCTCGGGGGGGCCGGGCAATGAGCAGTTCTTC. Protein: CASSSSGGPGNEQFF.

The chain has TRBV2 and TRBJ1-1; D unresolved. Germline assignment: CDR1 SNHLY and CDR2 FYNNEI. The V end lost 7 bases, the J end lost 3 bases, and 15 bases lay between the germline ends. CDR3 size: 14 residues. CDR3 residues: CASTPRGAYTEAFF. CDR3 DNA: TGTGCCAGCACCCCCCGGGGAGCGTACACTGAAGCTTTCTTT.

In this sample, this clone turned up a few times. The V gene is TRBV9, the J gene TRBJ2-1; TRBD1 is a possible D gene (7 bases). This CDR3 comprises 16 residues. From germline, CDR1 is SGDLS and CDR2 YYNGEE. The ends were cut back, 4 bases at V and 8 bases at J, with 22 bases in the middle. The CDR3 protein is CASSTRGERHGDEQFF. The CDR3 DNA follows: TGTGCCAGCAGCACCAGGGGGGAGCGCCATGGGGATGAGCAGTTCTTC.

The rearrangement joins TRBV27 to TRBJ2-7; D unclear. CDR1 MNHEY and CDR2 SMNVEV come from the germline V gene (reference sequence). V dropped 7 bases and J dropped 7 bases, with 14 bases sitting between them. The CDR3 has 12 residues. Here the CDR3 DNA reads TGTGCCAGCACTGATGGCTCGAGGGAGCAGTACTTC. Residues: CASTDGSREQYF.

This clone was counted only a few times. The CDR3 loop reads CASSTRQGGTEAFF. The CDR3 nucleotides read TGTGCCAGTAGTACTCGACAGGGCGGGACTGAAGCTTTCTTT. The chain recombines TRBV19 with TRBJ1-1; 7 nucleotides align to TRBD1. J lost 5 bases, V lost 4 bases, and 7 bases had no gene match. From germline, CDR1 is LNHDA and CDR2 SQIVND (reference sequence). This CDR3 comprises 14 residues.

The rearrangement joins TRBV7-9 to TRBJ1-2; D is ambiguous. V lost 1 base, J lost 3 bases, and 9 bases lay in between. Germline V gives CDR1 SEHNR, CDR2 FQNEAQ (reference sequence). The CDR3 is 14 residues long. In DNA, the CDR3 is TGTGCCAGCAGCTTAGGTTCAGGCCACTATGGCTACACCTTC. The encoded protein is CASSLGSGHYGYTF.

This chain connects TRBV15 to TRBJ1-1; D remains unclear. V lost 2 bases and J 5 bases, leaving 12 bases between the germline ends. CDR1 is LNHNV and CDR2 is YYDKDF in the germline V gene (reference sequence). The CDR3 totals 14 residues. The CDR3: CATSRSNRITEAFF. The CDR3 DNA reads as TGTGCCACCAGCAGATCAAATAGAATAACTGAAGCTTTCTTT.

The gene calls are TRBV21-1 and TRBJ2-7; TRBD1, as called in the table, went unchecked against the DNA. TRBV21-1 corresponds to a pseudogene. The CDR3 consists of 17 residues. The DNA of the CDR3 is TGTGCCAGCAGCAAAGATGGGGCCCCGAAGGGGTCCTACGAGCAGTACTTC. It is translated as CASSKDGAPKGSYEQYF.

The gene calls are TRBV5-4 and TRBJ1-1; D possibly corresponds to TRBD1 (5 bases). The CDR3 is 15 amino acids. Germline-derived CDR1 and CDR2 are SGHNT and YYREEE (reference sequence). The V end lost 6 bases, the J end lost 4 bases, and 19 bases lay between the germline ends. CDR3 in amino acids: CASTRGAALGTEAFF. The CDR3 DNA reads as TGTGCCAGCACCCGCGGGGCGGCATTGGGCACTGAAGCTTTCTTT. Full variable domain (outside the CDR3, taken from reference TRBV5-4 and TRBJ1-1): ETGVTQSPTHLIKTRGQQVTLRCSSQSGHNTVSWYQQALGQGPQFIFQYYREEENGRGNFPPRFSGLQFPNYSSELNVNALELDDSALYLCASTRGAALGTEAFFGQGTRLTVV.

V and J are TRBV19 and TRBJ1-5; tentative D call: TRBD1 (6 bases). CDR3 size: 14 residues. Germline CDR1 reads LNHDA; CDR2 reads SQIVND (reference sequence). V gave up 7 bases and J gave up 3 bases, with 13 bases separating them. CDR3: CASIGGGSNQPQHF. The CDR3 DNA reads as TGTGCCAGTATAGGGGGAGGGTCCAATCAGCCCCAGCATTTT.

The CDR3 protein is CASSSGTPTYEQYF. DNA for the CDR3: TGTGCCAGCAGCTCTGGGACTCCAACCTACGAGCAGTACTTC. The chain is built from TRBV7-2 and TRBJ2-7; tentatively, D is TRBD2 (6 bases). The germline V and J ends were trimmed by 4 bases and 2 bases, with 12 bases remaining between them. The CDR3 length is 14 residues. CDR1 is SGHTA and CDR2 is FQGNSA in the germline V gene. Full variable domain (rest looked up from reference TRBV7-2 and TRBJ2-7): GAGVSQSPSNKVTEKGKDVELRCDPISGHTALYWYRQSLGQGLEFLIYFQGNSAPDKSGLPSDRFSAERTGGSVSTLTIQRTQQEDSAVYLCASSSGTPTYEQYFGPGTRLTVT.

This clone has only a few counts. This chain uses TRBV18 with TRBJ2-5; D uncertain. Trimming cost V 3 bases and J 1 base, with 3 bases left between them. The length of the CDR3 is 12 residues. Germline CDR1 KGHSH, CDR2 LQKENI. The CDR3 bases are TGTGCCAGCTCACCGGCCCAAGAGACCCAGTACTTC. It encodes CASSPAQETQYF.

V usage is TRBV5-6 and J usage is TRBJ1-4; possible D gene TRBD1, 5 bases. CDR3 length: 15 amino acids. CDR1 and CDR2 from the germline V gene are SGHDT and YYEEEE. V lost 2 bases, J lost 6 bases, and 14 bases lay in between. The CDR3 nucleotides are TGTGCCAGCAGCTTCCCCACGGGGGGGTATGAAAAACTGTTTTTT. Residues: CASSFPTGGYEKLFF.